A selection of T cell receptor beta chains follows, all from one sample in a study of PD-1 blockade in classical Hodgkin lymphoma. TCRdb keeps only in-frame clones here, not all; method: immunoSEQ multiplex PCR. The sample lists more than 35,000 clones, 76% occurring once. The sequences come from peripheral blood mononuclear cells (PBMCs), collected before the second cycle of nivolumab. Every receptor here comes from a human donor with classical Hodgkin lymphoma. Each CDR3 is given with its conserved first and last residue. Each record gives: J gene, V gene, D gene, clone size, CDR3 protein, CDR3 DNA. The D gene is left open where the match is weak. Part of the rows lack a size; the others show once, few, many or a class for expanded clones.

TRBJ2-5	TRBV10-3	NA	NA	CAISAGLGGEETQYF	TGTGCCATCAGTGCGGGGTTAGGGGGAGAAGAGACCCAGTACTTC
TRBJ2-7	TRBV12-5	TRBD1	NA	CASGQGQGGSEQYF	TGTGCTAGTGGCCAGGGCCAAGGGGGCTCCGAGCAGTACTTC
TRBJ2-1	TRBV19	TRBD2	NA	CASSIELAGVLGNEQFF	TGTGCCAGTAGTATAGAACTAGCGGGGGTGCTTGGCAATGAGCAGTTCTTC
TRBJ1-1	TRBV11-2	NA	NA	CASSLGGALTEAFF	TGTGCCAGCAGCTTAGGAGGCGCGCTCACTGAAGCTTTCTTT
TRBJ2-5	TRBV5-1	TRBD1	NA	CASSLVPGQGETQYF	TGCGCCAGCAGCCTGGTACCGGGACAGGGAGAGACCCAGTACTTC
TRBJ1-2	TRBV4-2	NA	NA	CASSQVAGIGYGYTF	TGTGCCAGCAGCCAAGTAGCAGGGATCGGCTATGGCTACACCTTC
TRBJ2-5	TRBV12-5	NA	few	CASGSVSQETQYF	TGTGCTAGTGGTTCGGTAAGCCAAGAGACCCAGTACTTC
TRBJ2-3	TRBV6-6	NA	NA	CASSYSHRVGADTQYF	TGTGCCAGCAGTTACTCGCACAGGGTTGGGGCAGATACGCAGTATTTT
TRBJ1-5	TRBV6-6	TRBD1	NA	CASSPQGGGNQPQHF	TGTGCCAGCAGTCCACAGGGGGGTGGCAATCAGCCCCAGCATTTT
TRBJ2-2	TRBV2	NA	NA	CASSAERDGELFF	TGTGCCAGCAGTGCGGAACGGGACGGGGAGCTGTTTTTT
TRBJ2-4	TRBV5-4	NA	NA	CASSRGHISKNIQYF	TGTGCCAGCAGTCGAGGGCACATCTCCAAAAACATTCAGTACTTC
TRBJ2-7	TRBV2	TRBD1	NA	CASLQGNLYEQYF	TGTGCCAGCTTACAGGGGAACCTCTACGAGCAGTACTTC
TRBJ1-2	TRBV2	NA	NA	CASTPTGRGYGYTF	TGTGCCAGCACCCCAACTGGCAGAGGCTATGGCTACACCTTC
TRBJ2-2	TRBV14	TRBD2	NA	CASSPRTGLAGGSGELFF	TGTGCCAGCAGCCCCCGGACAGGGCTAGCGGGGGGTTCCGGGGAGCTGTTTTTT
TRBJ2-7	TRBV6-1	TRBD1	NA	CASSEGQGGEQYF	TGTGCCAGCAGTGAGGGACAGGGGGGCGAGCAGTACTTC
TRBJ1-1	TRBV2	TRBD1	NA	CASSGTGGAGTEAFF	TGTGCCAGCAGTGGGACAGGGGGCGCGGGTACTGAAGCTTTCTTT
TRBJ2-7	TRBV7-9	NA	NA	CASSLQGGYEQYF	TGTGCCAGCAGCTTACAGGGTGGCTACGAGCAGTACTTC